The 28 T cell receptor beta chains presented below share a single source sample, sequenced in a study of blood T cell repertoires in COVID-19. Sequenced by immunoSEQ multiplex PCR; TCRdb stores in-frame clones only, minus some. The table has about 170,000 clones, just under 85% seen once. The sequenced material came from peripheral blood. These TCRs come from an elderly woman with COVID-19, enrolled during active disease.

The chain combines TRBV28 with TRBJ2-7, with 7 bases identical to TRBD2. This CDR3 spans 15 amino acids. The V gene end was trimmed by 5 bases and the J gene end by 3 bases; junction bases not matched to a gene: 10. CDR1 is MDHEN and CDR2 is SYDVKM in the germline V gene. The CDR3 region is CASSIASGENYEQYF. CDR3 DNA: TGTGCCAGCAGTATCGCTAGCGGAGAAAACTACGAGCAGTACTTC.

A remark on this clone: This CDR3 is also generated by other DNA sequences in the sample. The rearrangement links TRBV6-5 to TRBJ1-3; D is uncertain. The ends were cut back, 6 bases at V and 4 bases at J, with 4 bases in the middle. The CDR3 sequence is 11 residues long. The germline gives CDR1 MNHEY, CDR2 SVGAGI. CDR3 DNA sequence: TGTGCCAGCAGCCGGGGAAACACCATATATTTT. Its protein product is CASSRGNTIYF.

The chain employs TRBV5-1 and TRBJ2-5; possible D gene TRBD1, 5 bases. This CDR3 contains 15 residues. Trimming stripped 4 bases from V and 2 bases from J, with 15 bases between. Germline-derived CDR1 and CDR2 are SGHRS and YFSETQ. CDR3 coding DNA: TGCGCCAGCAGCATGACTGGGCAGGGTCAAGAGACCCAGTACTTC. Its protein is CASSMTGQGQETQYF.

The chain joins TRBV19 to TRBJ2-5; TRBD1 matches 7 bases. This CDR3 is built from 13 residues. CDR1 is LNHDA, CDR2 SQIVND, per germline (reference sequence). With 7 bases clipped from V and 7 bases from J, the junction kept 9 bases outside the gene matches. The CDR3, as DNA: TGTGCCAGTAACCAAGACAGGGAAGGGACCCAGTACTTC. Amino acids: CASNQDREGTQYF.

This clone appeared once. J is TRBJ1-6 and V is TRBV28, with TRBD1 matching over 11 bases. The junction had 14 bases not matched to a gene; V was cut back by 6 bases and J by 7 bases. Per germline, CDR1 MDHEN and CDR2 SYDVKM. This CDR3 contains 18 residues. In nucleotides, the CDR3 is TGTGCCAGCAGCCTCGGGGACAGGGGGTTTCCCGAGAATTCACCCCTCCACTTT. Amino acids: CASSLGDRGFPENSPLHF.

The rearrangement joins TRBV6-5 to TRBJ2-7, with TRBD2 matching over 11 bases. The J segment lost 2 bases and the V segment lost 4 bases, leaving 4 bases of the junction unmatched. This CDR3 region has 15 residues. Germline loops: CDR1 MNHEY, CDR2 SVGAGI. CDR3 residues: CASSLRLAGPYEQYF. CDR3 in DNA: TGTGCCAGCAGTTTAAGACTAGCGGGGCCCTACGAGCAGTACTTC.

The rearrangement links TRBV4-1 to TRBJ1-5; TRBD1 is a possible D gene (5 bases). Germline CDR1 MGHRA, CDR2 YSYEKL. The CDR3 runs to 16 residues. Trimming took 0 bases from V and 0 from J, leaving 9 bases between them. The CDR3 loop reads CASSQDVQGSNQPQHF. CDR3 in DNA: TGCGCCAGCAGCCAAGATGTTCAGGGTAGCAATCAGCCCCAGCATTTT.

The rearrangement joins TRBV4-2 to TRBJ1-2; D gene uncertain. This CDR3 contains 15 residues. V was cut by 1 base and J by 6 bases, with 15 bases left in between. Germline V gene lookup returns CDR1 LGHNA and CDR2 YNFKEQ. The chain's CDR3 is CASSQGGVGMDGYTF. DNA of the CDR3: TGTGCCAGCAGCCAAGGCGGGGTAGGGATGGATGGCTACACCTTC.

This clone has just a few counts. The rearrangement links TRBV18 to TRBJ2-2; 7 nucleotides align to TRBD2. Germline V gives CDR1 KGHSH, CDR2 LQKENI. The CDR3 runs 14 residues. V lost 2 bases, J lost 8 bases, and 5 bases stayed unmatched. The CDR3 reads CASSPLRESGELFF. The CDR3 region has the DNA TGTGCCAGCTCACCATTGCGGGAGTCTGGGGAGCTGTTTTTT.

The chain combines TRBV27 with TRBJ1-1, with D perhaps matching TRBD1 (6 bases). The germline V gene has CDR1 MNHEY and CDR2 SMNVEV (reference sequence). The CDR3 is made up of 14 amino acids. Between the trimmed V and J ends, which lost 5 bases and 1 base, there was a span of 11 bases. CDR3 sequence reads: CASSIRGQNTEAFF. CDR3 bases: TGTGCCAGCAGTATCAGGGGACAGAACACTGAAGCTTTCTTT.

CDR3 nucleotides: TGTGCCAGCAGTGAAGGGGGACAGGGGAGGTGGGCGACCCAGTACTTC. Its translation: CASSEGGQGRWATQYF. The chain recombines TRBV2 with TRBJ2-5; 10 bases map to TRBD1. The CDR3 runs to 16 residues. The ends lost 1 base at V and 7 bases at J; junction bases unmatched: 9. CDR1 and CDR2 from the germline V gene are SNHLY and FYNNEI. Full variable domain (rest looked up from reference TRBV2 and TRBJ2-5): EPEVTQTPSHQVTQMGQEVILRCVPISNHLYFYWYRQILGQKVEFLVSFYNNEISEKSEIFDDQFSVERPDGSNFTLKIRSTKLEDSAMYFCASSEGGQGRWATQYFGPGTRLLVL.

This sequence joins TRBV6-5 and TRBJ1-4; 10 nucleotides match TRBD1. This CDR3 region has 15 residues. V was clipped by 0 bases and J by 8 bases; unmatched bases: 3. CDR1 and CDR2 (germline): MNHEY, SVGAGI. CDR3 sequence reads: CASSYSGTGAEKLFF. The CDR3 DNA is TGTGCCAGCAGTTACTCGGGGACAGGGGCCGAAAAACTGTTTTTT.

This clone was recorded once. The rearrangement uses TRBV18 and TRBJ1-5; 7 positions agree with TRBD1. Germline V gene sequence: CDR1 KGHSH, CDR2 LQKENI. The CDR3 is made up of 16 amino acids. The V gene end was trimmed by 6 bases and the J gene end by 1 base; junction bases not matched to a gene: 9. The CDR3 DNA sequence: TGTGCCAGCTCGCCATTCGGACAGGACAGCAATCAGCCCCAGCATTTT. Encoded protein: CASSPFGQDSNQPQHF.

V and J are TRBV18 and TRBJ1-2, with 12 bases lining up with TRBD1. After removal of 1 base from V and 8 bases from J, the junction contained 5 bases not matched to a gene. Germline loops: CDR1 KGHSH, CDR2 LQKENI. This CDR3 comprises 15 residues. The CDR3 DNA is TGTGCCAGCTCACCACGTCAGGGACAGGGGGCCGGCTACACCTTC. Translation: CASSPRQGQGAGYTF.

This chain connects TRBV15 to TRBJ1-5; D gene uncertain. CDR1 is LNHNV and CDR2 is YYDKDF in the germline V gene (reference sequence). This CDR3 is 15 amino acids long. The ends were cut back, 0 bases at V and 3 bases at J, with 9 bases in the middle. CDR3 DNA: TGTGCCACCAGCAGAGATAGGTGGGCCAATCAGCCCCAGCATTTT. Protein product: CATSRDRWANQPQHF. Based on the CDR3 plus reference TRBV15 and TRBJ1-5, the full variable domain is DAMVIQNPRYQVTQFGKPVTLSCSQTLNHNVMYWYQQKSSQAPKLLFHYYDKDFNNEADTPDNFQSRRPNTSFCFLDIRSPGLGDTAMYLCATSRDRWANQPQHFGDGTRLSIL.

The chain is built from TRBV23-1 and TRBJ2-2, with D unclear. TRBV23-1 is an ORF for which the function is uncertain. The CDR3 sequence is 16 residues long. With 4 bases removed from V and 6 bases from J, the gap between germline ends came to 18 bases. For the CDR3, the DNA is TGCGCCAGCAGTCCCAGGCGCCAAGTATACGCCGGGGAGCTGTTTTTT. Translation: CASSPRRQVYAGELFF.

The chain uses TRBV7-6 and TRBJ2-2; 12 bases map to TRBD1. Germline assignment: CDR1 SGHVS and CDR2 FNYEAQ. V shed 5 bases and J 5 bases; nucleotides not matched to a gene: 9. This CDR3 region has 17 residues. Here the CDR3 reads CASSPGTGGAGTGELFF. The CDR3 DNA sequence: TGTGCCAGCAGCCCTGGGACAGGGGGCGCGGGGACCGGGGAGCTGTTTTTT.

The chain has TRBV20-1 and TRBJ2-7, with 9 bases identical to TRBD2. The germline V gene has CDR1 DFQATT and CDR2 SNEGSKA (reference sequence). The V and J ends lost 3 bases and 4 bases, in that order; junction bases with no gene match: 7. The length of the CDR3 is 14 residues. In DNA, the CDR3 is TGCAGTGCTAGTCGCGGGAGGGTAGGGTACGAGCAGTACTTC. Encoded protein: CSASRGRVGYEQYF.

This clone occurred a few times. The chain joins TRBV4-3 to TRBJ1-5; TRBD1 is a possible D gene (5 bases). V was cut by 0 bases and J by 7 bases, with 16 bases left in between. The CDR3 contains 16 residues. CDR1 is LGHNA, CDR2 YSLEER, per germline. This chain's CDR3 is CASSQEWASGGQPQHF. In DNA form, the CDR3 reads TGCGCCAGCAGCCAAGAGTGGGCGTCGGGGGGACAGCCCCAGCATTTT.

V gene TRBV7-9 combines with J gene TRBJ1-6; 7 nucleotides agree with TRBD1. This CDR3 contains 15 residues. In germline, CDR1 is SEHNR, CDR2 FQNEAQ (reference sequence). Trimming cost V 8 bases and J 14 bases; bases outside gene matches: 18. CDR3 residues: CASASRDSGQEALHF. CDR3 nucleotides: TGTGCCAGCGCATCTCGGGACAGCGGTCAGGAGGCCCTCCACTTT.

The chain couples TRBV5-5 to TRBJ2-1, with a possible D match to TRBD2 (7 bases). The germline V gene encodes CDR1 SGHKS and CDR2 YYEKEE (reference sequence). The CDR3 sequence is 15 residues long. V was pared by 6 bases and J by 4 bases, with 17 bases between. The CDR3, as DNA: TGTGCCAGCACCGCGGGGGCGGGGGATTACAATGAGCAGTTCTTC. Amino acids: CASTAGAGDYNEQFF.

For the CDR3, the DNA is TGTGCCAGTAGTATCAGGACAGGACTCTATGGCTACACCTTC. This encodes CASSIRTGLYGYTF. The chain combines TRBV19 with TRBJ1-2, with 7 bases that match TRBD1. CDR1 LNHDA and CDR2 SQIVND come from the germline V gene (reference sequence). The CDR3 runs 14 residues. The junction had 5 bases not matched to a gene; V was cut back by 3 bases and J by 4 bases.

V and J are TRBV10-3 and TRBJ1-1; the D is unclear. From germline, CDR1 is ENHRY and CDR2 SYGVKD. This CDR3 contains 12 residues. The V and J ends lost 7 bases and 4 bases respectively, with 10 bases between them. The DNA for the CDR3 is TGTGCCATCAACGGTCCGGGCACTGAAGCTTTCTTT. Translated: CAINGPGTEAFF.

Points on this clone: This CDR3 is also generated by other DNA sequences in the sample. The V gene is TRBV24-1, the J gene TRBJ2-3; 10 bases fit TRBD1. The CDR3 consists of 16 residues. Germline V gives CDR1 KGHDR, CDR2 SFDVKD. The ends lost 3 bases at V and 1 base at J; junction bases unmatched: 3. CDR3 nucleotides: TGTGCCACCAGTGATCCCGGGACAGGGGGCACAGATACGCAGTATTTT. Translated: CATSDPGTGGTDTQYF.

CDR3 DNA sequence: TGTGCCAGCAGCGACCTCCCGTGGGACAGTATGAACACTGAAGCTTTCTTT. Translation: CASSDLPWDSMNTEAFF. The V call is TRBV6-2 or TRBV6-3, the J call TRBJ1-1; 7 nucleotides agree with TRBD1. Germline CDR1 reads MNHEY; CDR2 reads SVGEGT. The CDR3 runs 17 residues. The V and J ends lost 6 bases and 0 bases, in that order; junction bases with no gene match: 13.

This rearrangement joins TRBV28 to TRBJ2-5; 10 bases agree with TRBD1. CDR1 and CDR2 (germline): MDHEN, SYDVKM. This CDR3 comprises 16 residues. V dropped 4 bases and J dropped 4; count of bases not matched to a gene: 9. The chain's CDR3 is CASSSRGQGYLETQYF. CDR3 bases: TGTGCCAGCAGTTCCAGGGGACAGGGGTATCTAGAGACCCAGTACTTC.

This clone was recorded once. This sequence joins TRBV7-2 and TRBJ2-3, with a possible D match to TRBD2 (6 bases). The germline gives CDR1 SGHTA, CDR2 FQGNSA. The CDR3 runs to 15 residues. The V gene lost 1 base and the J gene lost 6 bases, with 14 bases spanning the gap. The CDR3 nucleotides read TGTGCCAGCAGCTTAGTCGGGACTCTCCTGGATACGCAGTATTTT. Its protein is CASSLVGTLLDTQYF.

This chain joins TRBV5-4 and TRBJ2-7; the match to TRBD2 covers 7 bases. Germline CDR1 and CDR2: SGHNT and YYREEE (reference sequence). V shed 0 bases and J 5 bases; nucleotides not matched to a gene: 8. This CDR3 is 15 amino acids long. Written as DNA, the CDR3 is TGTGCCAGCAGCTTGGGGCTCGGGGGGTTCAACGAGCAGTACTTC. Its translation is CASSLGLGGFNEQYF.